These 25 T cell receptor beta chains were all obtained from the same sample, sequenced in a study of T cell changes during pregnancy in multiple sclerosis. Using immunoSEQ multiplex PCR, the repertoire was profiled, and TCRdb retains in-frame clones only, with some absent. The sample yields approximately 97,000 clones, 90% seen once. This specimen was peripheral blood, taken in the second trimester of pregnancy. These receptors originate from a female donor in good health, enrolled as a control in a pregnancy study.

This chain joins TRBV5-1 and TRBJ2-5; D remains ambiguous. Looked up from germline, CDR1 is SGHRS and CDR2 is YFSETQ. V was shortened by 0 bases and J by 4 bases, with 7 bases between the two germline ends. The CDR3 is made up of 13 amino acids. The CDR3 loop reads CASSLDPSETQYF. The CDR3 DNA reads as TGCGCCAGCAGCTTGGATCCTTCAGAGACCCAGTACTTC. The variable domain in full, with the rest retrieved from reference TRBV5-1 and TRBJ2-5, is KAGVTQTPRYLIKTRGQQVTLSCSPISGHRSVSWYQQTPGQGLQFLFEYFSETQRNKGNFPGRFSGRQFSNSRSEMNVSTLELGDSALYLCASSLDPSETQYFGPGTRLLVL.

Here the CDR3 DNA reads TGTGCCAGCAGTAGCGGTGCGAGCACAGATACGCAGTATTTT. Its translation: CASSSGASTDTQYF. The rearrangement links TRBV7-8 to TRBJ2-3, with D tentatively TRBD2 (6 bases). Per germline, CDR1 SGHVS and CDR2 FQNEAQ. This CDR3 region has 14 residues. V was trimmed by 6 bases and J by 0 bases, leaving 10 bases between them. Full variable domain (outside the CDR3, taken from reference TRBV7-8 and TRBJ2-3): GAGVSQSPRYKVAKRGQDVALRCDPISGHVSLFWYQQALGQGPEFLTYFQNEAQLDKSGLPSDRFFAERPEGSVSTLKIQRTQQEDSAVYLCASSSGASTDTQYFGPGTRLTVL.

The gene calls are TRBV5-1 and TRBJ1-2; 8 bases line up with TRBD1. After removal of 0 bases from V and 4 bases from J, the junction contained 5 bases not matched to a gene. Germline V lookup: CDR1 SGHRS, CDR2 YFSETQ. The CDR3 covers 15 residues. The CDR3 loop is CASSLDTGGGYGYTF. CDR3 nucleotides: TGCGCCAGCAGCTTGGATACAGGGGGGGGCTATGGCTACACCTTC.

The chain is built from TRBV7-2 and TRBJ2-1; TRBD2 agrees at 9 bases. Germline CDR1 is SGHTA and CDR2 is FQGNSA. With 4 bases clipped from V and 4 bases from J, the junction kept 5 bases outside the gene matches. The CDR3 loop spans 15 amino acids. CDR3 DNA sequence: TGTGCCAGCAGCTCAGCGGGAGGATGGTACAATGAGCAGTTCTTC. It translates to CASSSAGGWYNEQFF.

The gene calls are TRBV25-1 and TRBJ1-1; a possible D gene is TRBD1 (5 bases). The CDR3 contains 14 residues. In germline, CDR1 is MGHDK, CDR2 SYGVNS. Between the trimmed V and J ends, which lost 10 bases and 2 bases, there was a span of 17 bases. The CDR3 reads CATLTTGRNTEAFF. Here the CDR3 DNA reads TGTGCCACCCTGACAACAGGCCGAAACACTGAAGCTTTCTTT. Variable domain in full (rest from reference TRBV25-1 and TRBJ1-1): EADIYQTPRYLVIGTGKKITLECSQTMGHDKMYWYQQDPGMELHLIHYSYGVNSTEKGDLSSESTVSRIRTEHFPLTLESARPSHTSQYLCATLTTGRNTEAFFGQGTRLTVV.

This chain joins TRBV6-5 and TRBJ2-7; unclear D gene. V gave up 6 bases and J gave up 6 bases, with 9 bases separating them. Germline CDR1 reads MNHEY; CDR2 reads SVGAGI. The CDR3 loop spans 11 amino acids. The CDR3, as DNA: TGTGCCAGCAGATCCGTCTTCGAGCAGTACTTC. It codes for CASRSVFEQYF.

The rearrangement uses TRBV7-2 and TRBJ1-4; D may be TRBD1 (5 bases). With 8 bases removed from V and 3 bases from J, the gap between germline ends came to 10 bases. There are 13 residues in the CDR3. Per germline, CDR1 SGHTA and CDR2 FQGNSA. The CDR3 nucleotides are TGTGCCAGCGGCCGGGGGGCTAATGAAAAACTGTTTTTT. This translates into CASGRGANEKLFF.

This clone was seen more than once but under ten times. V gene TRBV13 combines with J gene TRBJ1-1, with TRBD1 as a possible D gene (6 bases). The CDR3 sequence is 14 residues long. The V gene lost 1 base and the J gene lost 4 bases, with 10 bases spanning the gap. CDR1 is PRHDT, CDR2 FYEKMQ, per germline (reference sequence). The chain's CDR3 is CASSLEAGVTEAFF. Here the CDR3 DNA reads TGTGCCAGCAGCTTAGAAGCAGGGGTCACTGAAGCTTTCTTT.

V is TRBV6-4 and J is TRBJ2-3; the match to TRBD1 covers 9 bases. CDR3 size: 16 residues. V lost 5 bases to trimming and J lost 2 bases; unmatched junction nucleotides: 8. The germline V gene has CDR1 MRHNA and CDR2 SNTAGT. The CDR3 spells CASSPLGTGTTDTQYF. The CDR3 DNA sequence: TGTGCCAGCAGTCCCTTAGGGACAGGGACCACAGATACGCAGTATTTT.

The chain uses TRBV7-6 and TRBJ1-2; 8 bases match TRBD1. From germline, CDR1 is SGHVS and CDR2 FNYEAQ. V shed 6 bases and J 0 bases; nucleotides not matched to a gene: 9. The CDR3 is 16 residues long. In DNA, the CDR3 is TGTGCCAGCAGTCAGCACCCGACAGGGGCTAACTATGGCTACACCTTC. Translation gives CASSQHPTGANYGYTF.

The chain has TRBV11-2 and TRBJ2-3, with D perhaps TRBD1 (5 bases). CDR3 length equals 14 residues. V was shortened by 1 base and J by 6 bases, with 11 bases between the two germline ends. CDR1 is SGHAT and CDR2 is FQNNGV in the germline V gene. CDR3 DNA sequence: TGTGCCAGCAGCTTAGTAGGGGATCGTGATACGCAGTATTTT. This encodes CASSLVGDRDTQYF. Supplemented by reference TRBV11-2 and TRBJ2-3, the full variable domain reads EAGVAQSPRYKIIEKRQSVAFWCNPISGHATLYWYQQILGQGPKLLIQFQNNGVVDDSQLPKDRFSAERLKGVDSTLKIQPAKLEDSAVYLCASSLVGDRDTQYFGPGTRLTVL.

The V and J genes are TRBV29-1 and TRBJ1-2, with D hard to call. CDR1 and CDR2 from the germline V gene are SQVTM and ANQGSEA. This CDR3 spans 14 amino acids. Trimming cost V 5 bases and J 2 bases, with 15 bases left between them. CDR3 protein: CSVFYLTENYGYTF. As DNA, the CDR3 is TGCAGCGTTTTCTACCTAACAGAGAACTATGGCTACACCTTC.

The rearrangement joins TRBV5-3 to TRBJ1-1; 12 bases map to TRBD1. TRBV5-3 is assigned to the ORF class and has an uncertain function. The J segment lost 5 bases and the V segment lost 3 bases, leaving 8 bases of the junction unmatched. The length of the CDR3 is 16 residues. This chain's CDR3 is CARSSLGQGANTEAFF. The CDR3 DNA reads TGTGCCAGAAGCTCTCTGGGACAGGGGGCTAATACTGAAGCTTTCTTT.

This sequence joins TRBV5-1 and TRBJ2-2; 8 nucleotides agree with TRBD2. Germline CDR1 reads SGHRS; CDR2 reads YFSETQ. J gave up 2 bases and V 6 bases, and 9 bases lay outside the gene matches. This CDR3 spans 16 amino acids. CDR3 DNA sequence: TGCGCCAGCAAGTTTGAAGCGGGAGTAAACACCGGGGAGCTGTTTTTT. This encodes CASKFEAGVNTGELFF. Full variable domain (remainder filled in from reference TRBV5-1 and TRBJ2-2): KAGVTQTPRYLIKTRGQQVTLSCSPISGHRSVSWYQQTPGQGLQFLFEYFSETQRNKGNFPGRFSGRQFSNSRSEMNVSTLELGDSALYLCASKFEAGVNTGELFFGEGSRLTVL.

Concerning this clone: Other DNA sequences in this specimen translate into the identical CDR3. V usage is TRBV2 and J usage is TRBJ2-7; TRBD2 matches at 8 bases. The ends lost 5 bases at V and 1 base at J; junction bases unmatched: 7. This CDR3 comprises 15 residues. Germline lookup yields CDR1 SNHLY and CDR2 FYNNEI. This chain's CDR3 is CASSLGGGGSYEQYF. CDR3 bases: TGTGCCAGCAGTCTTGGTGGCGGGGGGTCCTACGAGCAGTACTTC.

The chain combines TRBV5-1 with TRBJ2-3; a possible D gene is TRBD1 (5 bases). Trimming left V 1 base short and J 3 bases short, with 15 bases between. Germline CDR1 is SGHRS and CDR2 is YFSETQ. This CDR3 has 16 amino acids. CDR3 sequence reads: CASSLYRDSGTDTQYF. The CDR3 DNA reads TGCGCCAGCAGCTTGTACCGAGACAGTGGGACAGATACGCAGTATTTT.

The rearrangement uses TRBV7-2 and TRBJ2-7; 9 bases are shared with TRBD1. Germline-derived CDR1 and CDR2 are SGHTA and FQGNSA. The CDR3 sequence is 18 residues long. Trimming removed 5 bases from V and 2 bases from J; junction bases left unmatched: 16. The chain's CDR3 is CASSAGPKPGQGTYEQYF. CDR3 nucleotide sequence: TGTGCCAGCAGCGCTGGGCCCAAACCGGGACAGGGCACCTACGAGCAGTACTTC.

The V gene is TRBV7-7, the J gene TRBJ2-3, with 8 bases lining up with TRBD1. The germline CDR1 and CDR2 sequences are SSHAT and FNYEAQ (reference sequence). This CDR3 contains 15 residues. V was pared by 0 bases and J by 4 bases, with 3 bases of the junction left unmatched. CDR3 bases: TGTGCCAGCAGCTTAGCTTCAGGGGGCCCAGATACGCAGTATTTT. This codes for CASSLASGGPDTQYF. The variable domain in full, completed from reference TRBV7-7 and TRBJ2-3, reads GAGVSQSPRYKVTKRGQDVTLRCDPISSHATLYWYQQALGQGPEFLTYFNYEAQPDKSGLPSDRFSAERPEGSISTLTIQRTEQRDSAMYRCASSLASGGPDTQYFGPGTRLTVL.

In DNA, the CDR3 is TGTGCCAGCCGGACAGGGGAAGAGAACACCGGGGAGCTGTTTTTT. Translated, it gives CASRTGEENTGELFF. The V call is TRBV19, the J call TRBJ2-2, with TRBD1 matching 9 bases. With V trimmed by 9 bases and J by 1 base, 6 bases remained unmatched. In germline, CDR1 is LNHDA, CDR2 SQIVND (reference sequence). This CDR3 region has 15 residues.

For this clone: At one end the junction does not follow the germline gene, possibly because of a read error. The rearrangement links TRBV9 to TRBJ1-2, with D maybe TRBD1 (5 bases). The CDR3 contains 10 residues. From germline, CDR1 is SGDLS and CDR2 YYNGEE. This CDR3 is CASSGRQHYF. In DNA form, the CDR3 reads TGTGCCAGCAGCGGTCGACAGCATTACTTC. Variable domain in full (rest from reference TRBV9 and TRBJ1-2): DSGVTQTPKHLITATGQRVTLRCSPRSGDLSVYWYQQSLDQGLQFLIQYYNGEERAKGNILERFSAQQFPDLHSELNLSSLELGDSALYFCASSGRQHYFGSGTRLTVV.

V usage is TRBV7-6 and J usage is TRBJ2-7; 12 positions match TRBD2. From germline, CDR1 is SGHVS and CDR2 FNYEAQ. The CDR3 extends over 14 amino acids. The junction had 1 base not matched to a gene; V was cut back by 3 bases and J by 4 bases. The CDR3 protein is CASSFGLAGYEQYF. DNA of the CDR3: TGTGCCAGCAGCTTTGGACTAGCGGGATACGAGCAGTACTTC. The full variable domain, its missing parts supplied by reference TRBV7-6 and TRBJ2-7, is GAGVSQSPRYKVTKRGQDVALRCDPISGHVSLYWYRQALGQGPEFLTYFNYEAQQDKSGLPNDRFSAERPEGSISTLTIQRTEQRDSAMYRCASSFGLAGYEQYFGPGTRLTVT.

This sequence joins TRBV10-3 and TRBJ2-7; 16 bases map to TRBD2. V trimming: 7 bases; J trimming: 3 bases; junction bases outside the gene matches: 3. Germline CDR1 and CDR2: ENHRY and SYGVKD. The CDR3 consists of 15 residues. The CDR3 loop is CAIMGLAGGVYEQYF. DNA of the CDR3: TGTGCCATCATGGGACTAGCGGGAGGGGTCTACGAGCAGTACTTC.

The chain is built from TRBV19 and TRBJ1-1, with D possibly matching TRBD1 (5 bases). This CDR3 contains 13 residues. The germline V gene has CDR1 LNHDA and CDR2 SQIVND (reference sequence). V was pared by 7 bases and J by 2 bases, with 11 bases between. CDR3 nucleotide sequence: TGTGCCAGTACCGACAGCGCTAACACTGAAGCTTTCTTT. It codes for CASTDSANTEAFF.

The V gene is TRBV7-9, the J gene TRBJ1-2; TRBD1 might be the D (6 bases). CDR1 and CDR2 from the germline V gene are SEHNR and FQNEAQ (reference sequence). CDR3 length equals 11 residues. The ends were cut back, 4 bases at V and 8 bases at J, with 8 bases in the middle. CDR3 protein: CASSYGTGYTF. The CDR3 bases are TGTGCCAGCAGCTATGGGACAGGCTACACCTTC.

The chain is built from TRBV7-2 and TRBJ1-6, with D possibly being TRBD1 (6 bases). CDR1 is SGHTA and CDR2 is FQGNSA in the germline V gene. The CDR3 contains 14 residues. Trimming cost V 5 bases and J 7 bases, with 12 bases left between them. CDR3: CASSIRTDNSPLHF. DNA for the CDR3: TGTGCCAGCAGCATAAGGACAGACAATTCACCCCTCCACTTT.